This T cell receptor beta chain was obtained from a study of early stage breast cancer tumors. Each sample had two DNA replicates, about 0.52 ug blood or about 1.5 ug tissue. The repertoire was sequenced with immunoSEQ multiplex PCR; TCRdb's copy has only in-frame clones and lacks some. The table has 70,000 or so clones, 65% to 85% seen once; the top ten hold approximately 4.5%. Study outcomes and limitations: Tumors had approximately 2.7-fold higher T cell density and higher clonality than adjacent normal breast tissue. Functional markers like CD4, CD8 and FOXP3 were missed in bulk sequencing. Comparing each tissue with blood distinguished tumor from normal in about 90% of the 16 patients.

Regarding this clone: Its antigen is still unknown.

This CDR3 comprises 11 residues. Per the germline V gene, CDR1 is MDHEN and CDR2 is SYDVKM. Between the trimmed V and J ends, which lost 6 bases and 8 bases, there was a span of 7 bases. This rearrangement joins TRBV28 to TRBJ1-4; D remains unclear. Sequencing was done on a sample of blood. The TCR sequence derives from a person aged 35 to 50 with breast cancer. The CDR3: CASSIPEKLFF. DNA of the CDR3: TGTGCCAGCAGCATCCCGGAAAAACTGTTTTTT.